The present TCR beta chain was sequenced within a study of OX40 agonist ivuxolimab in advanced cancers. The table came from immunoSEQ multiplex PCR; TCRdb's copy has only in-frame clones and leaves some out. Of 45,000 to 60,000 clones listed, about 85% are singletons. V gave up 0 bases and J gave up 3 bases; unmatched junction bases: 9. The CDR3 consists of 17 residues. Germline loops: CDR1 SGHVS, CDR2 FNYEAQ. The sequencing here drew on CD4+ or CD8+ T cells sorted from blood, taken in a trial of the OX40 agonist ivuxolimab. The chain couples TRBV7-6 to TRBJ2-3; 7 nucleotides line up with TRBD2. This receptor was identified in an adult with an advanced solid tumor such as melanoma, head and neck, liver or kidney cancer. The chain's CDR3 is CASSLAVGGSGTDTQYF. In nucleotides, the CDR3 is TGTGCCAGCAGCTTAGCGGTTGGCGGGAGCGGTACAGATACGCAGTATTTT.